The rows below give T cell receptor beta chains drawn from one sample of a study of T cell responses to AZD1222 COVID-19 vaccine. The protocol was immunoSEQ multiplex PCR, while the TCRdb copy is restricted to in-frame clones and leaves out a portion. The sample lists roughly 130,000 clones, 92% occurring once. Sequences were derived from peripheral blood, sampled on day 0 of AZD1222 vaccination. The source of these receptors is an adult in good health. The CDR3 runs from the conserved cysteine through the conserved F or W. The order of the fields is J gene, D gene, V gene, clone size, CDR3 protein, CDR3 DNA. The D gene is left open where the match is weak. Some rows mark clone size as missing; the rest say once, few, many or name a class of expanded clone.

TRBJ2-3 TRBD2 TRBV10-1 NA CASSSGSTFNTQYF TGCGCCAGCTCAAGCGGGAGTACTTTTAATACGCAGTATTTT
TRBJ1-2 TRBD1 TRBV28 NA CASSFGTGGYGYTF TGTGCCAGCAGTTTTGGGACAGGGGGCTATGGCTACACCTTC
TRBJ1-6 NA TRBV2 once CASSAPRSLSPLHF TGTGCCAGCAGCGCGCCAAGATCATTATCACCCCTCCACTTT
TRBJ1-1 TRBD1 TRBV6-4 NA CASSDYDRGGTEAFF TGTGCCAGCAGTGACTACGACAGGGGCGGCACTGAAGCTTTCTTT
TRBJ1-5 TRBD1 TRBV2 once CASSPQGNNQPQHF TGTGCCAGCAGTCCACAGGGGAACAATCAGCCCCAGCATTTT
TRBJ2-3 TRBD2 TRBV10-1 NA CASSERGSGTDTQYF TGCGCCAGCAGTGAGCGCGGGAGCGGCACAGATACGCAGTATTTT
TRBJ1-5 TRBD1 TRBV18 NA CASSPETGIQPQHF TGTGCCAGCTCACCAGAGACAGGGATTCAGCCCCAGCATTTT
TRBJ1-6 NA TRBV9 NA CASSLGNSPLHF TGTGCCAGCTCACTGGGAAATTCACCCCTCCACTTT
TRBJ1-5 NA TRBV5-1 NA CASSPLSNQPQHF TGCGCCAGCAGCCCCCTGAGCAATCAGCCCCAGCATTTT
TRBJ2-4 NA TRBV19 NA CASSWVREAKNIQYF TGTGCCAGTAGTTGGGTCAGGGAGGCCAAAAACATTCAGTACTTC
TRBJ1-2 NA TRBV20-1 few CSAGAGGYTF TGCAGTGCGGGGGCAGGGGGCTACACCTTC